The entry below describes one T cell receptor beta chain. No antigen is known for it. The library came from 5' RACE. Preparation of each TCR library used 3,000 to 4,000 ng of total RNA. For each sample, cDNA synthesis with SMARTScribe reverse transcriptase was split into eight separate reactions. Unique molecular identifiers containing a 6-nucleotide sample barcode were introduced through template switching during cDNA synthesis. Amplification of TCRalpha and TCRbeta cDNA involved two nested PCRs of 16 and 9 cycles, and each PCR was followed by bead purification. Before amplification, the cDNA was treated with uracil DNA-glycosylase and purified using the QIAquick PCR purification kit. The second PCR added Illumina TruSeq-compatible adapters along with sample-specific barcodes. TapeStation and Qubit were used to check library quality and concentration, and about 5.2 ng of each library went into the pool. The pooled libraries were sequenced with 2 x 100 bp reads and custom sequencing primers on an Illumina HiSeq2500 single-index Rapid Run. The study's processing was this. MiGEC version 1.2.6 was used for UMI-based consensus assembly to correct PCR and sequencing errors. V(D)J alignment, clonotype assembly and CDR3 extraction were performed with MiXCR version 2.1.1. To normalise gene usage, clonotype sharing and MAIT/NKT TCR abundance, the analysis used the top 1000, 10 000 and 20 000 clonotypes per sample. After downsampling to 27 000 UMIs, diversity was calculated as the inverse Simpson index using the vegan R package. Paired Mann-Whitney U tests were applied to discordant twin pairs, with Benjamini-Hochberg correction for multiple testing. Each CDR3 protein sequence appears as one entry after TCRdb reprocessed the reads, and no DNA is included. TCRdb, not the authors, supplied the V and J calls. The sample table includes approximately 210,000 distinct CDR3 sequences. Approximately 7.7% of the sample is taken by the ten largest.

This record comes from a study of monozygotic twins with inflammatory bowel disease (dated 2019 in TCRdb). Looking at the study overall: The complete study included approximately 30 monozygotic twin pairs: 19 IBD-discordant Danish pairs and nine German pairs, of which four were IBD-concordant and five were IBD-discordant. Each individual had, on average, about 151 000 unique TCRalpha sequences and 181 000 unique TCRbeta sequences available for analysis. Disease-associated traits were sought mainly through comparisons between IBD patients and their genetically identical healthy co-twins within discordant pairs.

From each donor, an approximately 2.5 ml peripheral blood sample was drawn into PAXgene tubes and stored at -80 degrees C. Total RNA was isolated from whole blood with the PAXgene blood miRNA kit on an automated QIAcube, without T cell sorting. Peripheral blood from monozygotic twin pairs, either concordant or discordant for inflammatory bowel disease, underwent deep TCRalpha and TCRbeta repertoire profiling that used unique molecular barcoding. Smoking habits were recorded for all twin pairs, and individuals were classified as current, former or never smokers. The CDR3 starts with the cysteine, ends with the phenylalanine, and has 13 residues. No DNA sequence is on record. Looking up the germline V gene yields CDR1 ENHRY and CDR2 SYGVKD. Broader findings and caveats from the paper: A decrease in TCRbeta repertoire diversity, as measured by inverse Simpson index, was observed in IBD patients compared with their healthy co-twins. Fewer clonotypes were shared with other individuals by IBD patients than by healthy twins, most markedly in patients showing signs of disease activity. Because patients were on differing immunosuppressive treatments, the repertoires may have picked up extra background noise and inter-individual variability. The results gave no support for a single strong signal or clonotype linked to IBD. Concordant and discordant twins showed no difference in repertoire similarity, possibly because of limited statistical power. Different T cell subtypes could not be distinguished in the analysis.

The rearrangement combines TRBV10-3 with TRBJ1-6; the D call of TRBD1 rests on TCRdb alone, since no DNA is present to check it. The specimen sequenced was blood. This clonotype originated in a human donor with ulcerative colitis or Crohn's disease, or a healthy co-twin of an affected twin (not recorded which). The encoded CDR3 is CAISESRDSPLHF.